One and the same sample provided the 14 T cell receptor beta chains below, sequenced in a study of T cells in Graves' hyperthyroidism and ophthalmopathy. Amplification of TCR beta CDR3 regions was performed using RNA transcripts as template. The HTBI primer set served for first-round RT-PCR of the TCR CDR3. TCRdb called the multiplex PCR reads again in MiXCR, with one record for every CDR3 protein. The sample comprises over 700,000 distinct CDR3 sequences, 35% of which are singletons, and approximately 31% rests with the top ten. Sequencing was performed on blood. The receptors stem from a woman between 35 and 50 years old with Graves' hyperthyroidism.

This clonotype was seen ten or more times. The chain employs TRBV20-1 and TRBJ1-1, with D possibly being TRBD1 (6 bases). Germline V gene data show CDR1 as DFQATT and CDR2 as SNEGSKA (reference sequence). The CDR3 totals 12 residues. V was pared by 5 bases and J by 7 bases, with 14 bases between. The CDR3 region has the DNA TGCAGTGCTCTTACGGAGGGGGGTGAAGCTTTCTTT. Its protein product is CSALTEGGEAFF.

The V and J genes are TRBV3-1 and TRBJ1-4, with TRBD1 as a possible D gene (5 bases). There are 17 residues in the CDR3. Per the germline V gene, CDR1 is LGHDT and CDR2 is YNNKEL (reference sequence). V lost 0 bases to trimming and J lost 5 bases, with 16 bases between them. CDR3 sequence (DNA): TGTGCCAGCAGCCAAGAAGGCGCCGGGACGGTAAATGAAAAACTGTTTTTT. It encodes CASSQEGAGTVNEKLFF.

Comment on this clonotype: Being one base from a much bigger clone, this may be a read error. The CDR3 bases are TGTGCCACCTCTATGAACACTGAAGCTTCCTTT. It codes for CATSMNTEASF. The chain links TRBV12-3 or TRBV12-4 to TRBJ1-1, with D hard to call. The CDR3 is made up of 11 amino acids.

This clonotype has a handful of counts. The chain links TRBV6-6 to TRBJ1-1; D gene uncertain. V was cut by 0 bases and J by 0 bases, with 8 bases left in between. Germline-derived CDR1 and CDR2 are MNHNY and SVGAGI (reference sequence). There are 15 residues in the CDR3. The CDR3 nucleotides read TGTGCCAGCAGTTACTCCTCGGGTGTGAACACTGAAGCTTTCTTT. Its protein product is CASSYSSGVNTEAFF.

The chain couples TRBV6-5 to TRBJ1-1, with D perhaps TRBD1 (5 bases). This CDR3 spans 13 amino acids. Germline CDR1 reads MNHEY; CDR2 reads SVGAGI. V was pared by 5 bases and J by 3 bases, with 10 bases between. In DNA form, the CDR3 reads TGTGCCAGCAGTGAACGAGGGGACACTGAAGCTTTCTTT. It specifies CASSERGDTEAFF.

The gene calls are TRBV24-1 and TRBJ2-7, with 9 bases matching TRBD1. Germline V CDR1 and CDR2: KGHDR, SFDVKD. V shed 4 bases and J 3 bases; nucleotides not matched to a gene: 9. The CDR3 loop spans 16 amino acids. The CDR3 coding sequence is TGTGCCACCAGTGACCAAGGGGGACAGGGAGGCTACGAGCAGTACTTC. Translation gives CATSDQGGQGGYEQYF.

This clonotype was counted a few times. The V call is TRBV29-1, the J call TRBJ1-1; the D is unclear. Germline lookup yields CDR1 SQVTM and CDR2 ANQGSEA. The CDR3 covers 11 residues. V gave up 0 bases and J gave up 8 bases, with 7 bases separating them. CDR3 nucleotide sequence: TGCAGCGTTGAAGATCACGTCGAAGCTTTCTTT. This codes for CSVEDHVEAFF.

This clonotype was detected many times. The chain employs TRBV10-3 and TRBJ2-2; D is unclear. CDR3 length: 14 amino acids. Trimming left V 0 bases short and J 4 bases short, with 6 bases between. The germline V gene encodes CDR1 ENHRY and CDR2 SYGVKD. The CDR3 sequence: CAISESKSTGELFF. The CDR3 nucleotides are TGTGCCATCAGTGAGTCTAAGAGCACCGGGGAGCTGTTTTTT.

The CDR3 spells CAIHRGLGDEQFF. The CDR3 bases are TGTGCCATACACAGGGGGCTTGGGGATGAGCAGTTCTTC. The chain carries TRBV7-9 and TRBJ2-7, with 9 bases fitting TRBD1. Near its end, the DNA agrees better with TRBJ2-1, so the J call may be wrong. Per germline, CDR1 SEHNR and CDR2 FQNEAQ (reference sequence). CDR3 length: 13 amino acids.

A few counts support this clonotype. A much more abundant neighbour one base away suggests this may be a read error. The chain carries TRBV12-3 or TRBV12-4 and TRBJ2-5; 8 bases are shared with TRBD2. CDR3 length: 14 amino acids. CDR3 DNA sequence: TGTGCCAGCAGTTTATCCGGGGGGGCAGAGGCCCAGTACTTC. This translates into CASSLSGGAEAQYF.

This clonotype was observed many times. V usage is TRBV20-1 and J usage is TRBJ2-7, with 7 positions matching TRBD2. Unmatched junction bases numbered 4, after V lost 3 bases and J lost 5 bases. This CDR3 is 12 amino acids long. CDR1 and CDR2 from the germline V gene are DFQATT and SNEGSKA (reference sequence). In nucleotides, the CDR3 is TGCAGTGCTAGGCGGGAGCGCAACGAGCAGTACTTC. It encodes CSARRERNEQYF.

Ten or more counts support this clonotype. The V gene is TRBV7-2, the J gene TRBJ2-7; D possibly corresponds to TRBD1 (5 bases). Germline V gene lookup returns CDR1 SGHTA and CDR2 FQGNSA. The CDR3 has 14 amino acids. Trimming pared 3 bases from V and 1 base from J, leaving 10 bases between. The CDR3 reads CASSLVQGSYEQYF. The CDR3 DNA follows: TGTGCCAGCAGCTTGGTTCAGGGATCCTACGAGCAGTACTTC. The complete variable domain, with remaining parts taken from reference TRBV7-2 and TRBJ2-7, reads GAGVSQSPSNKVTEKGKDVELRCDPISGHTALYWYRQSLGQGLEFLIYFQGNSAPDKSGLPSDRFSAERTGGSVSTLTIQRTQQEDSAVYLCASSLVQGSYEQYFGPGTRLTVT.

This clonotype was recorded only once. The DNA is left out, because the CDR3 cannot be placed on it with certainty; the CDR3 is given as TCRdb lists it. The chain employs TRBV10-3 and TRBJ2-2; TRBD2, the D gene given by the table, was not confirmed from the DNA. The CDR3 has 17 residues if both end residues are counted. CDR1 and CDR2 (germline): ENHRY, SYGVKD. CDR3 sequence: CATSDSPGREGPGSCFF.

This chain connects TRBV4-1 to TRBJ1-1; 9 nucleotides match TRBD1. Germline V gene lookup returns CDR1 MGHRA and CDR2 YSYEKL. The V segment lost 0 bases and the J segment 5 bases; nucleotides outside the gene matches: 4. The CDR3 contains 15 residues. This chain's CDR3 is CASSQEWTGVTEAFF. CDR3 bases: TGCGCCAGCAGCCAAGAGTGGACAGGGGTTACTGAAGCTTTCTTT.